Below, 11 T cell receptor beta chains from the same sample are listed, as sequenced in a study of post-analysis software for immune sequencing data. The authors incorporated unique molecular identifiers into the TCR beta cDNA libraries. TCRdb called the PCR reads again in MiXCR, with one record for every CDR3 protein. The sample yields 800,000 to 950,000 distinct CDR3 sequences, about 53% seen once. Which antigens these TCRs recognize remains unknown. Whole-study results and caveats: Controls showed lower frequencies than patients for several TRBV segments, and TRBV5-6, TRBV5-1 and TRBV20-1 were among these.

The sequenced sample was blood. The receptors originated from a girl aged 10 to 17 with multiple sclerosis.

The chain uses TRBV20-1 and TRBJ2-5; D is perhaps TRBD2 (6 bases). The DNA end favors TRBJ2-7, so the J call may be wrong. CDR1 DFQATT and CDR2 SNEGSKA come from the germline V gene (reference sequence). The CDR3 is 12 residues long. The CDR3 sequence is CSAEGGTYEQYF. CDR3 in DNA: TGCAGTGCTGAGGGCGGGACCTACGAGCAGTACTTC.

This clonotype was seen a handful of times. V is TRBV29-1 and J is TRBJ2-3; 10 positions agree with TRBD2. The CDR3 sequence is 14 residues long. Germline values: CDR1 SQVTM, CDR2 ANQGSEA. V lost 8 bases and J lost 2; bases outside the gene matches: 7. CDR3 loop: CSTLAGPITDTQYF. CDR3 in DNA: TGCAGCACACTAGCGGGGCCTATCACAGATACGCAGTATTTT.

The rearrangement uses TRBV29-1 and TRBJ2-7; D unresolved. Germline CDR1 is SQVTM and CDR2 is ANQGSEA. This CDR3 is 14 amino acids long. V lost 3 bases and J lost 5, with 17 bases in between. The CDR3 spells CSVEVSPPGDEQYF. CDR3 coding DNA: TGCAGCGTTGAGGTCTCCCCCCCTGGTGACGAGCAGTACTTC.

This chain joins TRBV7-2 and TRBJ2-7, with D perhaps TRBD1 (5 bases). The CDR3 contains 12 residues. V was trimmed by 5 bases and J by 6 bases, leaving 11 bases between them. The germline gives CDR1 SGHTA, CDR2 FQGNSA. The CDR3 reads CASSAPGSEQYF. As DNA, the CDR3 is TGTGCCAGCAGCGCACCAGGGTCCGAGCAGTACTTC.

V and J are TRBV6-1 and TRBJ2-5; tentatively, D is TRBD1 (6 bases). TRBJ2-7 matches the DNA end more closely, so the J call is doubtful. Germline V lookup: CDR1 MNHNS, CDR2 SASEGT. The CDR3 spans 15 residues. The CDR3 sequence: CASSDGGFVGYEQYF. As DNA, the CDR3 is TGTGCCAGCAGTGATGGGGGCTTCGTCGGCTACGAGCAGTACTTC.

V gene TRBV20-1 combines with J gene TRBJ2-3; 7 bases match TRBD2. The germline V gene has CDR1 DFQATT and CDR2 SNEGSKA (reference sequence). The CDR3 sequence is 15 residues long. Losses at the gene ends were 0 bases for V and 4 bases for J; bases not matched to a gene: 7. The CDR3 DNA sequence: TGCAGTGCTAGAGATCCCGTGGCGGGAGCAGATACGCAGTATTTT. As protein: CSARDPVAGADTQYF.

The chain is built from TRBV12-3 or TRBV12-4 and TRBJ2-1, with 8 bases fitting TRBD2. Trimming cost V 6 bases and J 6 bases; bases outside gene matches: 4. The CDR3 extends over 13 amino acids. CDR3 protein: CASRLAEINEQFF. The CDR3 DNA follows: TGTGCCAGCAGACTAGCGGAAATCAATGAGCAGTTCTTC.

This sequence joins TRBV6-1 and TRBJ1-4; D is possibly TRBD1 (6 bases). Germline values: CDR1 MNHNS, CDR2 SASEGT. The V end was cut by 5 bases, the J end by 4 bases, with 17 bases between. This CDR3 is 16 amino acids long. CDR3 bases: TGTGCCAGCAGTCTCACAGTGGCCAGGGGTAATGAAAAACTGTTTTTT. It codes for CASSLTVARGNEKLFF.

This chain links TRBV5-1 with TRBJ1-2; D uncertain. Germline CDR1 is SGHRS and CDR2 is YFSETQ. This CDR3 is built from 14 residues. V shed 0 bases and J shed 2 bases, with 8 bases lying between them. The CDR3: CASSLGRTNYGYTF. The CDR3 nucleotides read TGCGCCAGCAGCTTGGGGAGAACAAACTATGGCTACACCTTC.

The V gene is TRBV18, the J gene TRBJ1-1; possible D gene TRBD1, 6 bases. CDR1 and CDR2 (germline): KGHSH, LQKENI. Trimming took 3 bases from V and 0 from J, leaving 11 bases between them. The CDR3 sequence is 15 residues long. In nucleotides, the CDR3 is TGTGCCAGCTCACCGACGGACAGCCTGAACACTGAAGCTTTCTTT. Encoded protein: CASSPTDSLNTEAFF.

This clonotype was observed once. V gene TRBV29-1 combines with J gene TRBJ2-2; TRBD2 matches at 7 bases. There are 15 residues in the CDR3. V trimming: 4 bases; J trimming: 0 bases; junction bases outside the gene matches: 5. Germline CDR1 is SQVTM and CDR2 is ANQGSEA. The CDR3 sequence is CSVGGTSANTGELFF. Here the CDR3 DNA reads TGCAGCGTTGGGGGTACTAGCGCGAACACCGGGGAGCTGTTTTTT.